Below, one TCR beta chain is given with its context. This clonotype was recorded a few times. Its antigen has not been determined. Base qualities are not provided; no much larger clone lies one nucleotide away. The data are from a study of response to subunit inactivated influenza vaccine listed by TCRdb under 2018. General notes on the study: The study used deep quantitative T cell receptor repertoire profiling to track responses to a trivalent subunit inactivated influenza vaccine. The research as a whole found: The authors proposed that each seasonal influenza vaccination may bring in only a limited number of new T cells.

The library came from RT-PCR. Data came from an Illumina HiSeq 2500. TCRdb itself trimmed the public reads at Q25 with fastp, ran MiXCR and retained productive beta chains. CDR3 protein sequences are deduplicated, and each keeps its most common genes and DNA. The sample data list about 580,000 distinct CDR3 sequences, and around 13% of these were observed just once. Of the sample, around 10% falls within the top ten clones. From cysteine to phenylalanine, the CDR3 is 17 amino acids long. The retained sequence is limited to the CDR3, 51 bases, with the frame set at the first base. Via the germline V gene (reference sequence), CDR1 is SGHNT and CDR2 YYREEE. V has 4 bases trimmed and J has 1 base trimmed; junction bases matching no gene number 10.

The clonotype originates from a man in his fifties who received an inactivated influenza vaccine. Donor details come from another sample of the same person, matched by shared clones. The material was PBMCs from blood, obtained 11 to 12 days after vaccination. The rearrangement joined TRBV5-4 to TRBJ1-3; 8 of the junction bases match TRBD1. The CDR3 sequence is CASSPGQGRYSGNTIYF. The nucleotide sequence reads TGTGCCAGCAGCCCTGGACAGGGAAGATATTCTGGAAACACCATATATTTT.